This record concerns one T cell receptor (beta chain) sequence. It was with 60 Vbeta and 13 Jbeta primers that the PCR ran. The repertoire was sequenced with immunoSEQ multiplex PCR; TCRdb's copy has only in-frame clones and lacks some. The table for this sample gives roughly 73,000 clones. The data stem from a study of cytomegalovirus exposure and HLA in healthy donors. Germline lookup yields CDR1 SGHAT and CDR2 FQNNGV. The V gene end was trimmed by 5 bases and the J gene end by 5 bases; junction bases not matched to a gene: 12. This CDR3 region has 17 residues. V usage is TRBV11-2 and J usage is TRBJ1-4, with 9 bases aligning to TRBD1. The sequence came from a female donor in good health and CMV-seropositive. Sequences were obtained from PBMCs. CDR3 nucleotides: TGTGCCAGCAGCACCAGGGGGAAGGGACAGGGAAATGAAAAACTGTTTTTT. The encoded protein is CASSTRGKGQGNEKLFF.